One sample yielded the 30 T cell receptor beta chains listed below, sequenced in a study of T cells after yellow fever vaccination. One entry per CDR3 protein, called by TCRdb with MiXCR from the 5' RACE reads. This sample carries about 510,000 distinct CDR3 sequences, just over 20% of them seen once, and the ten largest clones take 16%. The source was PBMCs, collected approximately 22 days after the first yellow fever vaccination. These receptors were obtained from a man between 18 and 29 years old who received the YFV17D yellow fever vaccine.

This clonotype was recorded a few times. The chain is built from TRBV5-1 and TRBJ2-3, with 8 bases lining up with TRBD2. This CDR3 contains 16 residues. Looked up from germline, CDR1 is SGHRS and CDR2 is YFSETQ. Losses at the gene ends were 4 bases for V and 0 bases for J; bases not matched to a gene: 7. This CDR3 is CASSGFGGASTDTQYF. The CDR3, as DNA: TGCGCCAGCAGCGGTTTCGGGGGGGCGAGCACAGATACGCAGTATTTT.

This clonotype was seen only a few times. This chain links TRBV29-1 with TRBJ2-5, with 10 bases matching TRBD1. The CDR3 is 11 residues long. V shed 5 bases, J shed 7 bases, and the junction held 1 base outside the gene matches. Germline lookup yields CDR1 SQVTM and CDR2 ANQGSEA. The CDR3 bases are TGCAGCGTTCGGGACAGGGGGACCCAGTACTTC. This codes for CSVRDRGTQYF. The complete variable domain, with remaining parts taken from reference TRBV29-1 and TRBJ2-5, reads SAVISQKPSRDICQRGTSLTIQCQVDSQVTMMFWYRQQPGQSLTLIATANQGSEATYESGFVIDKFPISRPNLTFSTLTVSNMSPEDSSIYLCSVRDRGTQYFGPGTRLLVL.

The CDR3 DNA reads TGTGCCACCAGTTTACAGGGGAGCACTGAAGCTTTCTTT. It is translated as CATSLQGSTEAFF. The chain uses TRBV24-1 and TRBJ1-1; 7 nucleotides line up with TRBD1. Germline V gives CDR1 KGHDR, CDR2 SFDVKD. The CDR3 is 13 residues long. V shed 6 bases, J shed 4 bases, and the junction held 4 bases outside the gene matches.

The chain couples TRBV5-1 to TRBJ1-1; 10 positions agree with TRBD1. Germline V gene sequence: CDR1 SGHRS, CDR2 YFSETQ. After removal of 4 bases from V and 3 bases from J, the junction contained 6 bases not matched to a gene. CDR3 length equals 15 residues. The CDR3 sequence: CASSPVGTGDTEAFF. CDR3 DNA sequence: TGCGCCAGCAGCCCTGTGGGGACAGGGGACACTGAAGCTTTCTTT. Looking up the rest from reference TRBV5-1 and TRBJ1-1 gives the full variable domain: KAGVTQTPRYLIKTRGQQVTLSCSPISGHRSVSWYQQTPGQGLQFLFEYFSETQRNKGNFPGRFSGRQFSNSRSEMNVSTLELGDSALYLCASSPVGTGDTEAFFGQGTRLTVV.

V and J are TRBV7-7 and TRBJ2-5; 7 bases match TRBD2. The V gene end was trimmed by 5 bases and the J gene end by 6 bases; junction bases not matched to a gene: 21. This CDR3 spans 18 amino acids. Germline lookup yields CDR1 SSHAT and CDR2 FNYEAQ (reference sequence). Here the CDR3 DNA reads TGTGCCAGCAGCCCCCTTGGTGGTGTTGGGGGGGGGATCAAGACCCAGTACTTC. As protein: CASSPLGGVGGGIKTQYF.

The V call is TRBV18, the J call TRBJ1-4; 7 nucleotides agree with TRBD1. The V segment lost 0 bases and the J segment 8 bases; nucleotides outside the gene matches: 6. Germline V gene sequence: CDR1 KGHSH, CDR2 LQKENI. This CDR3 spans 15 amino acids. The CDR3 loop reads CASSPPNRGTEKLFF. CDR3 coding DNA: TGTGCCAGCTCACCACCGAACAGGGGAACCGAAAAACTGTTTTTT.

This clonotype has just a few counts. This chain connects TRBV5-4 to TRBJ2-3; possible D gene TRBD2, 7 bases. Germline loops: CDR1 SGHNT, CDR2 YYREEE (reference sequence). This CDR3 contains 14 residues. The ends were cut back, 3 bases at V and 5 bases at J, with 13 bases in the middle. The CDR3 loop reads CASSSKGGGDTQYF. The CDR3 DNA reads as TGTGCCAGCAGCTCCAAGGGGGGGGGAGATACGCAGTATTTT.

The V call is TRBV12-3 or TRBV12-4, the J call TRBJ1-6, with D perhaps matching TRBD1 (5 bases). Trimming took 6 bases from V and 4 from J, leaving 13 bases between them. This CDR3 spans 15 amino acids. In DNA form, the CDR3 reads TGTGCCAGCAGCCGCAGGGACCCTTATAATTCACCCCTCCACTTT. Protein sequence: CASSRRDPYNSPLHF.

The chain carries TRBV14 and TRBJ2-1, with 7 bases aligning to TRBD2. This CDR3 has 12 amino acids. V trimming: 4 bases; J trimming: 11 bases; junction bases outside the gene matches: 5. The germline gives CDR1 SGHDN, CDR2 FVKESK. The CDR3 spells CASSPTGGKQFF. CDR3 DNA sequence: TGTGCCAGCAGCCCAACGGGGGGAAAGCAGTTCTTC.

This clonotype has only a few counts. The V call is TRBV4-1, the J call TRBJ2-7, with a possible D match to TRBD1 (6 bases). The germline CDR1 and CDR2 sequences are MGHRA and YSYEKL. V was cut by 4 bases and J by 5 bases, with 12 bases left in between. The CDR3 loop spans 13 amino acids. CDR3 sequence: CASSPYRENEQYF. Written as DNA, the CDR3 is TGCGCCAGCAGCCCGTACAGGGAGAACGAGCAGTACTTC.

J is TRBJ1-1 and V is TRBV5-1; D ambiguous. Germline V gene lookup returns CDR1 SGHRS and CDR2 YFSETQ. This CDR3 contains 13 residues. V gave up 4 bases and J gave up 3 bases, with 10 bases separating them. In DNA form, the CDR3 reads TGCGCCAGCAGCGAGAGTACCGACACTGAAGCTTTCTTT. Its protein product is CASSESTDTEAFF.

This clonotype was counted between two and nine times. This sequence joins TRBV4-1 and TRBJ2-1, with 9 positions matching TRBD2. CDR3 size: 16 residues. Germline loops: CDR1 MGHRA, CDR2 YSYEKL. After removal of 1 base from V and 8 bases from J, the junction contained 9 bases not matched to a gene. The CDR3 protein is CASSQAGAGGVDEQFF. In DNA, the CDR3 is TGCGCCAGCAGCCAAGCAGGGGCGGGGGGGGTCGATGAGCAGTTCTTC.

The V gene is TRBV6-5, the J gene TRBJ2-7, with D unclear. This CDR3 contains 14 residues. Per germline, CDR1 MNHEY and CDR2 SVGAGI. V dropped 7 bases and J dropped 3 bases, with 16 bases sitting between them. The CDR3 is CASIKDGGLYEQYF. In DNA, the CDR3 is TGTGCCAGCATTAAGGACGGCGGTCTCTACGAGCAGTACTTC.

This clonotype was detected only a few times. This chain connects TRBV18 to TRBJ1-1; TRBD1 matches at 8 bases. The CDR3 contains 16 residues. Germline trimming cut 3 bases from V and 5 bases from J; bases unmatched to any gene: 11. Per germline, CDR1 KGHSH and CDR2 LQKENI. DNA for the CDR3: TGTGCCAGCTCACCGGACGCAGGGGGCTGGGAGACTGAAGCTTTCTTT. Its protein is CASSPDAGGWETEAFF.

At least ten counts were recorded for this clonotype. The chain combines TRBV18 with TRBJ2-3, with D uncertain. V was cut by 8 bases and J by 2 bases, with 8 bases left in between. This CDR3 comprises 12 residues. The germline gives CDR1 KGHSH, CDR2 LQKENI. The CDR3 is CASSPDTDTQYF. The CDR3 coding sequence is TGTGCCAGCAGCCCTGACACAGATACGCAGTATTTT.

The chain carries TRBV20-1 and TRBJ1-6; tentative D call: TRBD1 (5 bases). This CDR3 has 16 amino acids. CDR1 DFQATT and CDR2 SNEGSKA come from the germline V gene (reference sequence). Trimming removed 0 bases at V and 1 base at J, with 10 bases between. In nucleotides, the CDR3 is TGCAGTGCTAGAGATGTAGGGGTGTCCTATAATTCACCCCTCCACTTT. It translates to CSARDVGVSYNSPLHF.

This clonotype was seen only a few times. This chain links TRBV7-6 with TRBJ2-1, with 10 bases lining up with TRBD2. V was pared by 1 base and J by 5 bases, with 2 bases of the junction left unmatched. The CDR3 extends over 15 amino acids. Germline V gene lookup returns CDR1 SGHVS and CDR2 FNYEAQ. CDR3 amino acids: CASSLVLAGDNEQFF. The CDR3 DNA reads TGTGCCAGCAGCTTAGTTCTAGCGGGGGACAATGAGCAGTTCTTC.

The CDR3 region is CASSQDRVAVSYGYTF. In DNA, the CDR3 is TGCGCCAGCAGCCAAGATAGGGTCGCCGTCTCCTATGGCTACACCTTC. This chain joins TRBV4-1 and TRBJ1-2; D gene uncertain. V lost 0 bases and J 4 bases, leaving 15 bases between the germline ends. The CDR3 has 16 residues. Germline V CDR1 and CDR2: MGHRA, YSYEKL.

This clonotype occurred a few times. The V and J genes are TRBV4-3 and TRBJ2-2; 7 nucleotides line up with TRBD2. The CDR3 has 15 amino acids. The junction had 4 bases not matched to a gene; V was cut back by 5 bases and J by 1 base. Germline V gene data show CDR1 as LGHNA and CDR2 as YSLEER. CDR3 coding DNA: TGCGCCAGCAGCTTTGGGAGGGGGAACACCGGGGAGCTGTTTTTT. Its protein product is CASSFGRGNTGELFF.

This chain uses TRBV6-5 with TRBJ1-2, with D perhaps matching TRBD1 (6 bases). Trimming took 2 bases from V and 8 from J, leaving 30 bases between them. The CDR3 totals 19 residues. Germline-derived CDR1 and CDR2 are MNHEY and SVGAGI. CDR3 amino acids: CASSYRGTSRGAYFGGYTF. CDR3 DNA: TGTGCCAGCAGTTACCGCGGTACGAGTCGGGGGGCGTATTTTGGAGGCTACACCTTC.

The chain employs TRBV11-3 and TRBJ2-1; a weak D match, TRBD2 (6 bases). Germline CDR1 SGHNT, CDR2 YENEEA. CDR3 length: 13 amino acids. V shed 3 bases and J shed 7 bases, with 10 bases lying between them. The CDR3 nucleotides read TGTGCCAGCAGCTTCCTTGGGACTAATGAGCAGTTCTTC. It specifies CASSFLGTNEQFF.

The rearrangement joins TRBV6-1 to TRBJ1-2; no definite D call. Germline V gives CDR1 MNHNS, CDR2 SASEGT. The V end lost 6 bases, the J end lost 0 bases, and 8 bases lay between the germline ends. The CDR3 consists of 13 residues. This CDR3 is CASSPKANYGYTF. The DNA of the CDR3 is TGTGCCAGCAGCCCGAAAGCTAACTATGGCTACACCTTC.

Only a few counts were recorded for this clonotype. The CDR3 spells CASSWAGQPDTQYF. The CDR3, as DNA: TGTGCCAGCTCCTGGGCGGGACAGCCAGATACGCAGTATTTT. This rearrangement joins TRBV18 to TRBJ2-3; TRBD1 might be the D (7 bases). CDR3 size: 14 residues. V was clipped by 6 bases and J by 4 bases, with 14 bases between them. The germline V gene has CDR1 KGHSH and CDR2 LQKENI.

This clonotype turned up a few times. The V gene is TRBV5-1, the J gene TRBJ2-7; D remains unclear. CDR3 length: 13 amino acids. V lost 7 bases and J lost 2, with 13 bases in between. The germline gives CDR1 SGHRS, CDR2 YFSETQ. For the CDR3, the DNA is TGCGCCAGCCGGTCGGGTTCTCCCTACGAGCAGTACTTC. Translated: CASRSGSPYEQYF.

The V and J genes are TRBV6-1 and TRBJ1-4, with TRBD1 matching 7 bases. This CDR3 is built from 14 residues. Looked up from germline, CDR1 is MNHNS and CDR2 is SASEGT. V lost 5 bases to trimming and J lost 8 bases; unmatched junction nucleotides: 8. The CDR3 DNA is TGTGCCAGCAGTCAGACAGGGAAAGTCGAAAAACTGTTTTTT. It is translated as CASSQTGKVEKLFF.

This clonotype was seen only a few times. The V call is TRBV20-1, the J call TRBJ1-2; a weak D match, TRBD1 (5 bases). Trimming pared 5 bases from V and 2 bases from J, leaving 12 bases between. The CDR3 sequence is 13 residues long. Looked up from germline, CDR1 is DFQATT and CDR2 is SNEGSKA (reference sequence). The CDR3, as DNA: TGCAGTGCTTGGGACCTCAGAAACTATGGCTACACCTTC. Translating it yields CSAWDLRNYGYTF.

V and J are TRBV28 and TRBJ1-3; no firm D call. Trimming removed 4 bases at V and 4 bases at J, with 17 bases between. Germline CDR1 reads MDHEN; CDR2 reads SYDVKM. CDR3 length equals 16 residues. The CDR3 spells CASSSGVLRGGNTIYF. The CDR3 nucleotides are TGTGCCAGCAGTTCCGGGGTATTAAGAGGAGGAAACACCATATATTTT.

The chain has TRBV7-3 and TRBJ2-2; tentative D call: TRBD1 (6 bases). The germline V and J ends were trimmed by 5 bases and 5 bases, with 12 bases remaining between them. The germline CDR1 and CDR2 sequences are SGHTA and FQGTGA. CDR3 length: 14 residues. CDR3 bases: TGTGCCAGCAGCAGACAGGATCTAACCGGGGAGCTGTTTTTT. It specifies CASSRQDLTGELFF.

This sequence joins TRBV3-1 and TRBJ2-7, with D maybe TRBD2 (7 bases). Germline V lookup: CDR1 LGHDT, CDR2 YNNKEL (reference sequence). Trimming cost V 4 bases and J 7 bases, with 20 bases left between them. The CDR3 covers 15 residues. DNA of the CDR3: TGTGCCAGCAGCCCGGGCGGGGCGGGGGCGGAGGAGCAGTACTTC. It yields the protein CASSPGGAGAEEQYF.

This clonotype has a handful of counts. The chain uses TRBV6-1 and TRBJ2-2; D perhaps matches TRBD2 (5 bases). Deletions cut 1 base from V and 6 bases from J, with 9 bases between. The CDR3 spans 14 residues. Germline assignment: CDR1 MNHNS and CDR2 SASEGT. The CDR3 DNA is TGTGCCAGCAGTGAAGGGACGGAGGCCGGGGAGCTGTTTTTT. Translation gives CASSEGTEAGELFF.